This TCR beta chain was captured by sequencing in a study of technical replicates of blood from a handful of donors (dated by TCRdb to about 2017). Library preparation used the immunoSEQ multiplex PCR assay. The immuneACCESS repertoire file appears here via TCRdb, limited to in-frame rearrangements. These files lack a portion of the clones; in checked studies, under half of the deficit traces to unresolved V genes, and the cause of the others is not known. The sample profile shows roughly 100,000 clones; around 95% of them were found once. The leading ten clones occupy approximately 0.22% of the sample. From V the trimming removes 4 bases and from J it removes 4 bases, while the gene matches leave 11 bases of the junction unaccounted for. CDR1 is given as PRHDT and CDR2 as FYEKMQ, both from the germline V gene (reference sequence). From the cysteine through the phenylalanine, the CDR3 covers 17 amino acids. The sequence is cut down to CDR3 DNA, 51 bases in frame from base 1.

With regard to this clone: Its antigen target is currently unknown. The input lacks base qualities; no much larger clone sits a single base away.

The chain links TRBV13 with TRBJ1-4; TRBD1 fits 8 bases in the junction. The source material was T cells isolated from PBMCs. The TCR sequence derives from a human donor in good health. The base sequence is TGTGCCAGCAGCTCTACCTCAGACAGGGGTATTAATGAAAAACTGTTTTTT. Its protein is CASSSTSDRGINEKLFF.